These 2 T cell receptor beta chains originate from one sample sequenced in a study of blood T cell repertoires in COVID-19. The assay was immunoSEQ multiplex PCR, and TCRdb's table has in-frame clones only and misses some. The sample has 270,000 or so clones; about 87% are singletons. Input material: PBMCs or T cells enriched from blood (not recorded which). The receptors originated from a woman between 40 and 50 years old with acute COVID-19.

The chain combines TRBV18 with TRBJ2-7, with D maybe TRBD1 (6 bases). CDR1 and CDR2 from the germline V gene are KGHSH and LQKENI. Trimming took off 3 bases at V and 6 bases at J, with 18 bases between the two ends. This CDR3 spans 15 amino acids. The CDR3: CASSPLGTPPSEQYF. The CDR3 DNA follows: TGTGCCAGCTCACCGTTAGGGACACCCCCGAGCGAGCAGTACTTC.

The chain is built from TRBV19 and TRBJ1-5; D is possibly TRBD1 (6 bases). This CDR3 is built from 15 residues. V shed 3 bases and J shed 3 bases, with 12 bases lying between them. Germline assignment: CDR1 LNHDA and CDR2 SQIVND (reference sequence). The CDR3 sequence: CASSIYGGPNQPQHF. CDR3 nucleotide sequence: TGTGCCAGTAGTATCTATGGGGGCCCCAATCAGCCCCAGCATTTT. Filled out from reference TRBV19 and TRBJ1-5, the complete variable domain reads DGGITQSPKYLFRKEGQNVTLSCEQNLNHDAMYWYRQDPGQGLRLIYYSQIVNDFQKGDIAEGYSVSREKKESFPLTVTSAQKNPTAFYLCASSIYGGPNQPQHFGDGTRLSIL.